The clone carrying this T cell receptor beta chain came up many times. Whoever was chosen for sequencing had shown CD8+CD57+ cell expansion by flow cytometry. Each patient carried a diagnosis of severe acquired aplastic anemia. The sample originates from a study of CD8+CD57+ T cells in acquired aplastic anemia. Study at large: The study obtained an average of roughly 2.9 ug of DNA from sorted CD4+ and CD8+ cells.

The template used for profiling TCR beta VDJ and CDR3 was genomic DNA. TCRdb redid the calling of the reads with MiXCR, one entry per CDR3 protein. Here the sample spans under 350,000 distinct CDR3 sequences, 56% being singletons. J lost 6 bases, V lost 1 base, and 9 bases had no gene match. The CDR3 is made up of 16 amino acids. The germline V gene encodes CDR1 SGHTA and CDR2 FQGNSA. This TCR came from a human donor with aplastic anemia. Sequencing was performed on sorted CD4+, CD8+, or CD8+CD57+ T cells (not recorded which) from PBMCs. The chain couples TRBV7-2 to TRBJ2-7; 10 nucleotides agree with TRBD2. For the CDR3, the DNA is TGTGCCAGCAGCTTAGGGGCAGCGGGGGGGCAGGGCGAGCAGTACTTC. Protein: CASSLGAAGGQGEQYF.